These 6 T cell receptor beta chains came from one sample sequenced in a study of Graves' ophthalmopathy and Graves' hyperthyroidism (dated by TCRdb to about 2018). The sample was run on an Illumina HiSeq 2000. For repertoire sequencing, TCR beta CDR3 regions were amplified from RNA transcripts. HTBI primers and the Qiagen OneStep RT-PCR kit were used in a first-round RT-PCR, which was followed by a second-round multiplex PCR, size selection and purification. The public reads were reprocessed in TCRdb via fastp at Q25 and MiXCR, keeping in-frame beta chains. Under each unique CDR3 protein, matching rows form one entry showing the most common genes and DNA. The sample has about 620,000 distinct CDR3 sequences on record, about 20% of them singletons. More than 5.5% of the sample goes to the ten largest clones. The sequenced sample was peripheral blood. The receptors were sampled from a woman between 18 and 29 years old with stable Graves' hyperthyroidism. Some clones in this sample may be carry-over from other donors' samples. Donor details come from another sample of the same person, matched by shared clones.

This clonotype was observed many times. The rearrangement uses TRBV5-8 and TRBJ1-2; 7 bases match TRBD1. J gave up 3 bases and V 4 bases, and 6 bases lay outside the gene matches. Germline loops: CDR1 SGHTS, CDR2 YDEGEE. The CDR3 totals 14 residues. CDR3 sequence: CASSPGGSDYGYTF. CDR3 in DNA: TGTGCCAGCAGCCCAGGGGGGTCAGACTATGGCTACACCTTC.

This clonotype was picked up one time. This chain joins TRBV7-8 and TRBJ2-5, with 9 bases matching TRBD2. Germline V gives CDR1 SGHVS, CDR2 FQNEAQ. The V segment lost 3 bases and the J segment 6 bases; nucleotides outside the gene matches: 5. The CDR3 sequence is 14 residues long. The CDR3 DNA sequence: TGTGCCAGCAGCTTGGGGACTAGCTGGCAGACCCAGTACTTC. It yields the protein CASSLGTSWQTQYF.

This clonotype was picked up many times. The rearrangement joins TRBV2 to TRBJ2-5, with D perhaps TRBD2 (6 bases). V was shortened by 4 bases and J by 7 bases, with 19 bases between the two germline ends. Germline-derived CDR1 and CDR2 are SNHLY and FYNNEI. The CDR3 loop spans 15 amino acids. The CDR3 sequence: CASSGGGTWFATQYF. The CDR3 DNA is TGTGCCAGCAGTGGGGGCGGGACTTGGTTCGCGACCCAGTACTTC.

The V call is TRBV20-1, the J call TRBJ1-6; D may be TRBD1 (6 bases). CDR1 DFQATT and CDR2 SNEGSKA come from the germline V gene (reference sequence). V dropped 1 base and J dropped 4 bases, with 14 bases sitting between them. This CDR3 spans 16 amino acids. The CDR3 DNA reads TGCAGTGCTAGAGCCATACAGGGTCGGTATAATTCACCCCTCCACTTT. It translates to CSARAIQGRYNSPLHF.

This clonotype showed up many times. The rearrangement joins TRBV12-5 to TRBJ2-5, with D uncertain. The CDR3 loop spans 13 amino acids. Trimming left V 3 bases short and J 0 bases short, with 5 bases between. Germline assignment: CDR1 LGHNT and CDR2 FRNRAP. CDR3 sequence reads: CASGFGNQETQYF. The CDR3 region has the DNA TGTGCTAGTGGTTTTGGTAACCAAGAGACCCAGTACTTC.

The sample holds a few counts of this clonotype. The genes are TRBV6-2 or TRBV6-3 and TRBJ2-7; TRBD2 agrees at 8 bases. The CDR3 has 15 residues. Trimming at V came to 0 bases and at J to 0 bases, leaving 1 base not matched to a gene. CDR1 and CDR2 from the germline V gene are MNHEY and SVGEGT. The CDR3, as DNA: TGTGCCAGCAGTTACTCACTAGCGGTCTCCTACGAGCAGTACTTC. Protein sequence: CASSYSLAVSYEQYF.